The 10 T cell receptor beta chains below come from one sample, sequenced in a study of T cells after posttransplantation cyclophosphamide (dated by TCRdb to about 2016). The library came from the immunoSEQ multiplex PCR assay. This is the immuneACCESS table as TCRdb keeps it, with only in-frame sequences that have V and J called. A part of the clones is gone; compared with another copy, unresolved V genes explain less than half, and the rest is unexplained. The sample includes about 3,100 clones, with roughly 84% observed a single time. Roughly 12% of the sample goes to the ten largest clones. The sequencing sample was made of CD8+ T cells sorted from PBMCs. Receptors were obtained from a woman aged 45-65 years in good health and a related stem cell transplant donor.

The J gene is TRBJ2-1, the V gene TRBV27; 13 bases fit TRBD2. CDR1 MNHEY and CDR2 SMNVEV come from the germline V gene (reference sequence). This CDR3 is built from 15 residues. V shed 4 bases and J 5 bases; nucleotides not matched to a gene: 2. The CDR3 loop is CASSSGTSGNNEQFF. The CDR3 DNA reads as TGTGCCAGCAGTTCCGGGACTAGCGGGAACAATGAGCAGTTCTTC.

This clone was detected only once. V is TRBV4-1 and J is TRBJ2-7; D is possibly TRBD1 (6 bases). In germline, CDR1 is MGHRA, CDR2 YSYEKL. The CDR3 loop spans 14 amino acids. V lost 7 bases and J lost 4, with 17 bases in between. The CDR3 region is CASTLSQGNYEQYF. The CDR3 nucleotides are TGCGCCAGCACCCTATCCCAGGGGAATTACGAGCAGTACTTC.

The rearrangement links TRBV19 to TRBJ1-5; the D gene is possibly TRBD1 (5 bases). This CDR3 spans 15 amino acids. In germline, CDR1 is LNHDA, CDR2 SQIVND (reference sequence). The V gene lost 5 bases and the J gene lost 9 bases, with 20 bases spanning the gap. The chain's CDR3 is CASSFRDLSSRPQHF. CDR3 sequence (DNA): TGTGCCAGTAGTTTTCGGGACTTAAGCTCTAGGCCCCAGCATTTT.

V and J are TRBV7-2 and TRBJ1-2; D perhaps matches TRBD1 (5 bases). Germline loops: CDR1 SGHTA, CDR2 FQGNSA. V lost 3 bases to trimming and J lost 6 bases, with 17 bases between them. The CDR3 is 15 amino acids. CDR3 nucleotides: TGTGCCAGCAGCTTTACCCCACCAGGGCCTCATGGCTACACCTTC. It yields the protein CASSFTPPGPHGYTF.

V usage is TRBV9 and J usage is TRBJ1-5; tentative D call: TRBD1 (6 bases). V lost 4 bases and J 10 bases, leaving 12 bases between the germline ends. The CDR3 length is 12 residues. Germline V gene sequence: CDR1 SGDLS, CDR2 YYNGEE. The CDR3 sequence is CASSSRGGPQHF. The CDR3 nucleotides read TGTGCCAGCAGCTCAAGGGGGGGCCCCCAGCATTTT.

The gene calls are TRBV14 and TRBJ1-1; D is possibly TRBD1 (6 bases). The CDR3 runs 14 residues. CDR1 is SGHDN and CDR2 is FVKESK in the germline V gene. Trimming took off 3 bases at V and 11 bases at J, with 19 bases between the two ends. CDR3 protein: CASSQGGQLIGAFF. For the CDR3, the DNA is TGTGCCAGCAGCCAGGGTGGACAGCTGATTGGGGCTTTCTTT.

The chain recombines TRBV4-1 with TRBJ1-2, with D possibly TRBD1 on 6 matching bases. The CDR3 spans 16 residues. Germline loops: CDR1 MGHRA, CDR2 YSYEKL. V dropped 1 base and J dropped 4 bases, with 16 bases sitting between them. The chain's CDR3 is CASSQALGQTSYGYTF. The CDR3, as DNA: TGCGCCAGCAGCCAAGCACTAGGACAGACCAGCTATGGCTACACCTTC.

The chain combines TRBV25-1 with TRBJ1-2, with D unclear. V lost 3 bases and J lost 4, with 6 bases in between. Germline CDR1 is MGHDK and CDR2 is SYGVNS. The CDR3 has 12 residues. In DNA, the CDR3 is TGTGCCAGCAGTGACGGAGGCTATGGCTACACCTTC. Translation: CASSDGGYGYTF.

The chain combines TRBV27 with TRBJ2-7, with 9 bases lining up with TRBD1. Germline V gene sequence: CDR1 MNHEY, CDR2 SMNVEV (reference sequence). The CDR3 totals 13 residues. V lost 8 bases and J lost 3; bases outside the gene matches: 5. The CDR3 sequence is CASFGQGIYEQYF. The CDR3 nucleotides read TGTGCCAGCTTTGGACAGGGGATCTACGAGCAGTACTTC.

The V gene is TRBV28, the J gene TRBJ2-3; TRBD2 agrees at 8 bases. The germline gives CDR1 MDHEN, CDR2 SYDVKM. This CDR3 contains 20 residues. J was trimmed by 0 bases and V by 4 bases; bases with no gene match: 18. The CDR3 DNA is TGTGCCAGCAGTTCTCTTAGCGGGAAAAACCCCTACGAGAGCACAGATACGCAGTATTTT. Its protein is CASSSLSGKNPYESTDTQYF.